This T cell receptor (beta chain) was documented in a study of cytomegalovirus exposure and HLA in healthy donors. The PCR ran on 60 Vbeta and 13 Jbeta primers. TCRdb's copy holds only in-frame clones and misses some; the assay was immunoSEQ multiplex PCR. The sample lists 150,000 to 200,000 clones, over 70% occurring once. There are 14 residues in the CDR3. Trimming left V 2 bases short and J 3 bases short, with 10 bases between. CDR1 MDHEN and CDR2 SYDVKM come from the germline V gene. This clone was observed once. Its antigen is as yet unknown. Study-wide results and limits: A later analysis found common viral pathogens apparently linked to several of the most significant clusters.

This TCR was sampled from a middle-aged woman in good health and CMV-seronegative. The sequencing sample was made of PBMCs. The chain couples TRBV28 to TRBJ1-2; D gene uncertain. The chain's CDR3 is CASSLPNSDYGYTF. The DNA for the CDR3 is TGTGCCAGCAGTTTACCGAATAGTGACTATGGCTACACCTTC.